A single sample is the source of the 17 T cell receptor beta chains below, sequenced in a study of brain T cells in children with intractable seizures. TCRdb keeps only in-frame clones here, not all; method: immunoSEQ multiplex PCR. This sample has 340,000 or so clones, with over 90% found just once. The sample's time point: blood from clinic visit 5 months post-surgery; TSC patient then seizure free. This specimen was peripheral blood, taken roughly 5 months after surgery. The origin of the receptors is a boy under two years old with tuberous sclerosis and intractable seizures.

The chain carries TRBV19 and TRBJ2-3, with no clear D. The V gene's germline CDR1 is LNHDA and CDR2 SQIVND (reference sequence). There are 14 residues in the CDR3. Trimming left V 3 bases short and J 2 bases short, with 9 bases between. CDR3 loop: CASSILGFTDTQYF. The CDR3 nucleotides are TGTGCCAGTAGTATTTTGGGCTTCACAGATACGCAGTATTTT.

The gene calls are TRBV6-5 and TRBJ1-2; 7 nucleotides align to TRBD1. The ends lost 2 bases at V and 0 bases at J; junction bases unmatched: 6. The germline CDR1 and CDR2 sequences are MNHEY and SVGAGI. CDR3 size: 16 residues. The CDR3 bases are TGTGCCAGCAGTTACCGGACAGGAGCTACTAACTATGGCTACACCTTC. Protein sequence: CASSYRTGATNYGYTF.

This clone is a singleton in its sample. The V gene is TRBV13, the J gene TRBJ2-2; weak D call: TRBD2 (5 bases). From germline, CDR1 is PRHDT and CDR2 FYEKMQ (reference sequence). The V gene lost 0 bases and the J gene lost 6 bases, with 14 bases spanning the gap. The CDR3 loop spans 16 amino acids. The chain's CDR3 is CASSLGRASLAGELFF. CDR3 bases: TGTGCCAGCAGCTTAGGCCGGGCTAGCTTGGCCGGGGAGCTGTTTTTT.

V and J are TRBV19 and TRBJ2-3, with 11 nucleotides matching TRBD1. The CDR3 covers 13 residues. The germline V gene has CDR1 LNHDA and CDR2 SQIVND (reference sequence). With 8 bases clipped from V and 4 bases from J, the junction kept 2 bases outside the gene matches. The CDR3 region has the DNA TGTGCCAGTGGGACAGGGGGGTCAGATACGCAGTATTTT. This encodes CASGTGGSDTQYF.

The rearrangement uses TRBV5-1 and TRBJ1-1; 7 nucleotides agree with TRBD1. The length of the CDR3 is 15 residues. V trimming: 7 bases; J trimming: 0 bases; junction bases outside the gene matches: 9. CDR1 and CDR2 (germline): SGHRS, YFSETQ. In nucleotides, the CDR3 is TGCGCCAGCGCTCGCAGTGGGACAGTGAACACTGAAGCTTTCTTT. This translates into CASARSGTVNTEAFF.

The CDR3 sequence: CASSRENTGELFF. The CDR3 region has the DNA TGCGCCAGCAGCCGAGAGAACACCGGGGAGCTGTTTTTT. The chain is built from TRBV4-1 and TRBJ2-2; D remains unclear. V was shortened by 4 bases and J by 1 base, with 4 bases between the two germline ends. CDR1 and CDR2 from the germline V gene are MGHRA and YSYEKL. The CDR3 consists of 13 residues.

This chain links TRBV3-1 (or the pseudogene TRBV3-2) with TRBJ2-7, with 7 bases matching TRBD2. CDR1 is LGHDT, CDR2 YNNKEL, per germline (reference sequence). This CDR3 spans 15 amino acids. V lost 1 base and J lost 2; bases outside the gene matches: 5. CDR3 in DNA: TGTGCCAGCAGCCAAGCCCCTAGCGGAACCTACGAGCAGTACTTC. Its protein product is CASSQAPSGTYEQYF.

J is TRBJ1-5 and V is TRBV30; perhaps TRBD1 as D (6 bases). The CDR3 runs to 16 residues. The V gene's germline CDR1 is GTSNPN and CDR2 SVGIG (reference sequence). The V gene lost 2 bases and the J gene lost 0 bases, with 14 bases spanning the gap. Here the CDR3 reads CAWSLGQILSNQPQHF. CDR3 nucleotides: TGTGCCTGGAGTTTAGGACAGATACTTAGCAATCAGCCCCAGCATTTT.

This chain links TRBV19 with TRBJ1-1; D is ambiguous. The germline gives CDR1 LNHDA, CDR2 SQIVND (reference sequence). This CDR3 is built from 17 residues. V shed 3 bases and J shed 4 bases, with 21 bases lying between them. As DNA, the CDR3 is TGTGCCAGTAGTATCTCTTCTTTGGATTTCGGAGGCACTGAAGCTTTCTTT. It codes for CASSISSLDFGGTEAFF.

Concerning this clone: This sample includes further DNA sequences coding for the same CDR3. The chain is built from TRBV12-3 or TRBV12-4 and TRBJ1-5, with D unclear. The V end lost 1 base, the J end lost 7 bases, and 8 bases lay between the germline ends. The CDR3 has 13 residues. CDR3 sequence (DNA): TGTGCCAGCAGTTTAGGAGGATCCCAGCCCCAGCATTTT. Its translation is CASSLGGSQPQHF.

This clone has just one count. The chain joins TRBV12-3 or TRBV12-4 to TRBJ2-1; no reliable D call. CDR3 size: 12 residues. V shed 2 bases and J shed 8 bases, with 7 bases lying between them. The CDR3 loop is CASSLSYDEQFF. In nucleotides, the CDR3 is TGTGCCAGCAGTTTATCTTACGATGAGCAGTTCTTC.

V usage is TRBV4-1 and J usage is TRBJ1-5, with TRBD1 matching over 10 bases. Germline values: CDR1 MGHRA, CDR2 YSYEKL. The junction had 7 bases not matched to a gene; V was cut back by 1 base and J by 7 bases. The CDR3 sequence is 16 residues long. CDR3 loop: CASSQVGQGSGQPQHF. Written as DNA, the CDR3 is TGCGCCAGCAGCCAAGTGGGACAGGGGTCCGGACAGCCCCAGCATTTT.

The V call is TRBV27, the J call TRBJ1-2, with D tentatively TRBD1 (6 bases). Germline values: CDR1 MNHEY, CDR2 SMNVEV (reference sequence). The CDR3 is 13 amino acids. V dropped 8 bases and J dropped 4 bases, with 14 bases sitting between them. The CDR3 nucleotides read TGTGCCAGCTCAGGGGAGGGTGCCTATGGCTACACCTTC. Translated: CASSGEGAYGYTF.

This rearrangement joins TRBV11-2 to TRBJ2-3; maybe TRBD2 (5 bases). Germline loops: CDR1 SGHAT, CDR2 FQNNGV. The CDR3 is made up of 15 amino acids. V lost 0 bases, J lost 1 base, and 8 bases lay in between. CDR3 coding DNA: TGTGCCAGCAGCTTAGAAGGACTCGGCACAGATACGCAGTATTTT. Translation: CASSLEGLGTDTQYF.

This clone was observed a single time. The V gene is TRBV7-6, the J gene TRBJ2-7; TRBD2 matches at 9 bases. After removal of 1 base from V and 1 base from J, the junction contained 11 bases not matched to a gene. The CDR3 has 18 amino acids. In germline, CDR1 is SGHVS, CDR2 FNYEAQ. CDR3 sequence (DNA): TGTGCCAGCAGCTTAGTAGGGGGAAAAGGACTAGCGTCCTACGAGCAGTACTTC. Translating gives CASSLVGGKGLASYEQYF.

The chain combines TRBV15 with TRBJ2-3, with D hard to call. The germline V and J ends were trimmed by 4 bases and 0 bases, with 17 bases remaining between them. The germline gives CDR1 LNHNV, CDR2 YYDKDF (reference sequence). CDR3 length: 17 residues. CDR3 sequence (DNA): TGTGCCACCAGCAAACTCCCCGAAGGGTTTAGCACAGATACGCAGTATTTT. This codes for CATSKLPEGFSTDTQYF. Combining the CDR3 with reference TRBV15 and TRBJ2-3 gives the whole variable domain DAMVIQNPRYQVTQFGKPVTLSCSQTLNHNVMYWYQQKSSQAPKLLFHYYDKDFNNEADTPDNFQSRRPNTSFCFLDIRSPGLGDTAMYLCATSKLPEGFSTDTQYFGPGTRLTVL.

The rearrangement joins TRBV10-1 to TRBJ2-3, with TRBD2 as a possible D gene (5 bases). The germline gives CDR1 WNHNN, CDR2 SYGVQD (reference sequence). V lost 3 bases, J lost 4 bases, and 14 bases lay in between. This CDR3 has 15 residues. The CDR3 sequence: CASSERGSEPDTQYF. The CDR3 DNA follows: TGCGCCAGCAGTGAACGAGGGAGCGAGCCAGATACGCAGTATTTT.